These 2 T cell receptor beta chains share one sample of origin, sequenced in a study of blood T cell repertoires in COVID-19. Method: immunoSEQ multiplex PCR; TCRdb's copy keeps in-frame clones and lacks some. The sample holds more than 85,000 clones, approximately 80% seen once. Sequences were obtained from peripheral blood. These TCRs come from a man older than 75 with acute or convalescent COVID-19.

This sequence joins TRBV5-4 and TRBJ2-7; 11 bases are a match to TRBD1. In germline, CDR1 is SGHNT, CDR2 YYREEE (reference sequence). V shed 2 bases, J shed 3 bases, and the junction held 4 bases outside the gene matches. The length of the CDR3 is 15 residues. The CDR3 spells CASSFRTGGGYEQYF. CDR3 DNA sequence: TGTGCCAGCAGCTTCAGGACAGGGGGCGGCTACGAGCAGTACTTC.

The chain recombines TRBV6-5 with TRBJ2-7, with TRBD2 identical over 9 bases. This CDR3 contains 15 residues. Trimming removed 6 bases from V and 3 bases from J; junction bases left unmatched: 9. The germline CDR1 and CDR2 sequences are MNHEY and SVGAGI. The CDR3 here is CASSRLAAPGYEQYF. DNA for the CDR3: TGTGCCAGCAGCCGACTAGCGGCCCCGGGCTACGAGCAGTACTTC.